The source of this T cell receptor beta chain is a study of beta chain features in type 1 diabetes. Findings and limits, study-wide: Patients with Type 1 diabetes showed moderately but significantly shorter TCRB CDR3s in all four CD4+ subsets. The naive, central memory and Treg TCRB repertoires showed an apparent similarity that was greater among patients than among healthy donors.

Sorted populations all had greater than 95% purity. Comment on this clone: What it binds is not known.

V dropped 5 bases and J dropped 0 bases, with 6 bases sitting between them. Per the germline V gene, CDR1 is SGHAT and CDR2 is FQNNGV. This CDR3 is built from 13 residues. Reverse transcribing all isolated RNA meant expressed TCRB transcripts were sequenced. Millions of reads, on average, came from each naive, central memory and regulatory T cell sample. Profiling relied on immunoSEQ multiplex PCR, and the TCRdb table lists in-frame clones only, not all of them. Counted here are some 150,000 clones, roughly 10% occurring once; the ten biggest clones make up roughly 0.72%. The receptor was derived from a woman in her twenties or thirties with type 1 diabetes. The V gene is TRBV11-2, the J gene TRBJ2-3; D not certain. Sample: central memory CD4+ T cells from blood. The CDR3 loop is CASSQSSTDTQYF. For the CDR3, the DNA is TGTGCCAGCAGCCAGTCTAGCACAGATACGCAGTATTTT.